These 27 T cell receptor beta chains were sequenced from one sample in a study of blood T cell repertoires in COVID-19. The protocol was immunoSEQ multiplex PCR, while the TCRdb copy is restricted to in-frame clones and leaves out a portion. The data hold some 400,000 clones, with about 89% observed a single time. The specimen sequenced was PBMCs or T cells enriched from blood (not recorded which). These receptors were obtained from a woman in her thirties or forties who had been exposed to COVID-19.

The DNA of the CDR3 is TGCAGTGCTAGTTTGGGCTCGGCAAACTATGGCTACACCTTC. Its protein is CSASLGSANYGYTF. The chain carries TRBV20-1 and TRBJ1-2, with no clear D. Germline CDR1 reads DFQATT; CDR2 reads SNEGSKA (reference sequence). Trimming cost V 3 bases and J 2 bases, with 13 bases left between them. CDR3 size: 14 residues.

The DNA of the CDR3 is TGTGCCTGGAGTGTAAAGGGGACAGGGGCGCGCACAGATACGCAGTATTTT. Amino acids: CAWSVKGTGARTDTQYF. The chain recombines TRBV30 with TRBJ2-3, with 10 bases fitting TRBD1. The V gene end was trimmed by 0 bases and the J gene end by 1 base; junction bases not matched to a gene: 7. From germline, CDR1 is GTSNPN and CDR2 SVGIG (reference sequence). The CDR3 is made up of 17 amino acids.

The chain uses TRBV20-1 and TRBJ2-1; D is possibly TRBD1 (5 bases). The CDR3 sequence is 11 residues long. Trimming left V 6 bases short and J 6 bases short, with 9 bases between. Germline CDR1 reads DFQATT; CDR2 reads SNEGSKA (reference sequence). The DNA of the CDR3 is TGCAGTGCGGTAGGGGTCAATGAGCAGTTCTTC. Its translation is CSAVGVNEQFF.

The chain joins TRBV10-2 to TRBJ1-5; 10 bases line up with TRBD1. Germline CDR1 reads WSHSY; CDR2 reads SAAADI. This CDR3 is 17 amino acids long. The V and J ends lost 6 bases and 4 bases, in that order; junction bases with no gene match: 12. In DNA, the CDR3 is TGCGCCAGCAGCCTACTCCCCCGGACAGGGGGGAATCAGCCCCAGCATTTT. Encoded protein: CASSLLPRTGGNQPQHF.

This sequence joins TRBV12-3 or TRBV12-4 and TRBJ1-2; 9 nucleotides match TRBD1. V gave up 7 bases and J gave up 7 bases; unmatched junction bases: 7. The CDR3 runs to 13 residues. CDR3 residues: CASTWGQGGGYTF. The CDR3 DNA sequence: TGTGCCAGCACCTGGGGACAGGGAGGTGGCTACACCTTC.

The rearrangement uses TRBV6-5 and TRBJ1-1; D call uncertain. The CDR3 is made up of 15 amino acids. The V and J ends lost 2 bases and 1 base respectively, with 11 bases between them. Germline V CDR1 and CDR2: MNHEY, SVGAGI. CDR3 sequence (DNA): TGTGCCAGCAGTTACGCTGGCCTTCCGAACACTGAAGCTTTCTTT. Residues: CASSYAGLPNTEAFF.

This clone was recorded a few times. The chain uses TRBV5-1 and TRBJ2-1; 9 bases line up with TRBD2. The CDR3 is 15 residues long. CDR1 SGHRS and CDR2 YFSETQ come from the germline V gene. V shed 0 bases, J shed 5 bases, and the junction held 3 bases outside the gene matches. CDR3 in amino acids: CASSLGGRANNEQFF. In DNA, the CDR3 is TGCGCCAGCAGCTTGGGCGGGAGGGCCAACAATGAGCAGTTCTTC.

This sequence joins TRBV7-9 and TRBJ1-1; D perhaps matches TRBD1 (6 bases). This CDR3 region has 16 residues. The V end lost 0 bases, the J end lost 0 bases, and 11 bases lay between the germline ends. Germline CDR1 and CDR2: SEHNR and FQNEAQ (reference sequence). CDR3 bases: TGTGCCAGCAGCTTAGCAGGGGGGGAGATGAACACTGAAGCTTTCTTT. It specifies CASSLAGGEMNTEAFF.

This chain joins TRBV3-1 (or the pseudogene TRBV3-2) and TRBJ1-2; possible D gene TRBD1, 5 bases. This CDR3 is 14 amino acids long. V was cut by 10 bases and J by 3 bases, with 18 bases left in between. In germline, CDR1 is LGHDT, CDR2 YNNKEL (reference sequence). The CDR3 nucleotides read TGTGCCACCCCCCCCGGGGGTGGGGACTATGGCTACACCTTC. As protein: CATPPGGGDYGYTF.

This chain connects TRBV29-1 to TRBJ2-1; unclear D gene. Trimming stripped 6 bases from V and 0 bases from J, with 6 bases between. Germline V gene sequence: CDR1 SQVTM, CDR2 ANQGSEA. This CDR3 region has 12 residues. CDR3 residues: CSVPGSYNEQFF. CDR3 nucleotide sequence: TGCAGCGTACCCGGCTCCTACAATGAGCAGTTCTTC.

The chain carries TRBV30 and TRBJ1-2; D uncertain. The V gene's germline CDR1 is GTSNPN and CDR2 SVGIG (reference sequence). Trimming removed 2 bases from V and 8 bases from J, with 15 bases in between. The CDR3 totals 13 residues. The CDR3 reads CAWSTGRWRGYTF. DNA of the CDR3: TGTGCCTGGAGTACCGGCCGTTGGAGGGGCTACACCTTC.

V usage is TRBV18 and J usage is TRBJ1-6, with a possible D match to TRBD1 (6 bases). The CDR3 contains 14 residues. Germline-derived CDR1 and CDR2 are KGHSH and LQKENI. V lost 3 bases and J 7 bases, leaving 10 bases between the germline ends. Written as DNA, the CDR3 is TGTGCCAGCTCACCCTCGGGACAAAATTCACCCCTCCACTTT. It encodes CASSPSGQNSPLHF.

V usage is TRBV7-2 and J usage is TRBJ2-1, with TRBD2 matching over 15 bases. Trimming removed 5 bases from V and 5 bases from J; junction bases left unmatched: 4. Germline V CDR1 and CDR2: SGHTA, FQGNSA. This CDR3 contains 16 residues. The CDR3 DNA follows: TGTGCCAGCAGCCGGACTAGCGGGGGGGCAAACAATGAGCAGTTCTTC. This codes for CASSRTSGGANNEQFF.

The rearrangement joins TRBV19 to TRBJ2-7, with 9 bases lining up with TRBD2. CDR3 size: 16 residues. With V trimmed by 3 bases and J by 6 bases, 12 bases remained unmatched. Per the germline V gene, CDR1 is LNHDA and CDR2 is SQIVND (reference sequence). The DNA of the CDR3 is TGTGCCAGTAGTATGGTGGGCCTAGCGGGATCAACCGAGCAGTACTTC. This sequence encodes CASSMVGLAGSTEQYF.

The rearrangement uses TRBV30 and TRBJ1-4; the match to TRBD1 covers 10 bases. The germline V gene encodes CDR1 GTSNPN and CDR2 SVGIG (reference sequence). Trimming removed 0 bases from V and 7 bases from J; junction bases left unmatched: 14. The CDR3 length is 18 residues. In nucleotides, the CDR3 is TGTGCCTGGAGTGTTAAGGGACAGGGGAGGTCAGGGAGTGAAAAACTGTTTTTT. Protein: CAWSVKGQGRSGSEKLFF.

The chain combines TRBV24-1 with TRBJ1-6, with 9 positions matching TRBD1. The ends lost 3 bases at V and 10 bases at J; junction bases unmatched: 6. Per the germline V gene, CDR1 is KGHDR and CDR2 is SFDVKD. The CDR3 runs to 15 residues. For the CDR3, the DNA is TGTGCCACCAGTGATGAAGGGACAGGGTACTCACCCCTCCACTTT. Its translation: CATSDEGTGYSPLHF.

The CDR3 loop is CASSLSGGINQPQHF. The CDR3 DNA reads TGTGCCAGCAGTTTGAGCGGGGGGATCAATCAGCCCCAGCATTTT. The V gene is TRBV27, the J gene TRBJ1-5; D perhaps matches TRBD1 (5 bases). V lost 3 bases and J 3 bases, leaving 12 bases between the germline ends. Per germline, CDR1 MNHEY and CDR2 SMNVEV (reference sequence). The CDR3 totals 15 residues.

J is TRBJ2-3 and V is TRBV15; 13 bases align to TRBD2. With V trimmed by 5 bases and J by 1 base, 6 bases remained unmatched. This CDR3 region has 17 residues. Germline V gene sequence: CDR1 LNHNV, CDR2 YYDKDF (reference sequence). CDR3 nucleotide sequence: TGTGCCACCAGCGCCCGCGGGACTAGCGGGGGCACAGATACGCAGTATTTT. The encoded protein is CATSARGTSGGTDTQYF.

This chain links TRBV14 with TRBJ2-1; 9 positions agree with TRBD2. CDR1 and CDR2 from the germline V gene are SGHDN and FVKESK. This CDR3 has 15 amino acids. The V gene end was trimmed by 1 base and the J gene end by 6 bases; junction bases not matched to a gene: 4. The chain's CDR3 is CASSQAGSGSNEQFF. In DNA form, the CDR3 reads TGTGCCAGCAGCCAAGCGGGTAGCGGGAGCAATGAGCAGTTCTTC.

V and J are TRBV3-1 (or the pseudogene TRBV3-2) and TRBJ1-4, with D uncertain. The CDR3 runs 11 residues. Trimming stripped 5 bases from V and 4 bases from J, with 2 bases between. Germline V gene data show CDR1 as LGHDT and CDR2 as YNNKEL (reference sequence). The CDR3 region has the DNA TGTGCCAGCAGCTATAATGAAAAACTGTTTTTT. Translating it yields CASSYNEKLFF.

The chain carries TRBV28 and TRBJ2-7, with TRBD1 identical over 9 bases. Trimming at V came to 4 bases and at J to 2 bases, leaving 3 bases not matched to a gene. Germline V lookup: CDR1 MDHEN, CDR2 SYDVKM. The CDR3 covers 14 residues. This chain's CDR3 is CASSSDRGAYEQYF. CDR3 DNA: TGTGCCAGCAGTTCGGACAGGGGCGCCTACGAGCAGTACTTC. Supplemented by reference TRBV28 and TRBJ2-7, the full variable domain reads DVKVTQSSRYLVKRTGEKVFLECVQDMDHENMFWYRQDPGLGLRLIYFSYDVKMKEKGDIPEGYSVSREKKERFSLILESASTNQTSMYLCASSSDRGAYEQYFGPGTRLTVT.

V and J are TRBV19 and TRBJ1-5, with a possible D match to TRBD1 (5 bases). Germline loops: CDR1 LNHDA, CDR2 SQIVND (reference sequence). This CDR3 has 15 residues. V was cut by 7 bases and J by 2 bases, with 15 bases left in between. The CDR3, as DNA: TGTGCCAGTATCCTGGACCCCAGGGGCAATCAGCCCCAGCATTTT. Translation: CASILDPRGNQPQHF.

The V call is TRBV5-4, the J call TRBJ2-5; D not certain. The CDR3 consists of 12 residues. Trimming cost V 4 bases and J 2 bases, with 6 bases left between them. Looked up from germline, CDR1 is SGHNT and CDR2 is YYREEE (reference sequence). CDR3 in amino acids: CASSRAQETQYF. The CDR3 region has the DNA TGTGCCAGCAGCCGAGCTCAAGAGACCCAGTACTTC.

The chain recombines TRBV5-4 with TRBJ1-6; 11 bases are shared with TRBD1. Germline V gene sequence: CDR1 SGHNT, CDR2 YYREEE (reference sequence). CDR3 length equals 14 residues. J was trimmed by 7 bases and V by 5 bases; bases with no gene match: 2. CDR3 in amino acids: CASSRDRGNSPLHF. For the CDR3, the DNA is TGTGCCAGCAGTCGGGACAGGGGGAATTCACCCCTCCACTTT. Full variable domain (outside the CDR3, taken from reference TRBV5-4 and TRBJ1-6): ETGVTQSPTHLIKTRGQQVTLRCSSQSGHNTVSWYQQALGQGPQFIFQYYREEENGRGNFPPRFSGLQFPNYSSELNVNALELDDSALYLCASSRDRGNSPLHFGNGTRLTVT.

This clone was picked up one time. The chain combines TRBV29-1 with TRBJ1-1; tentative D call: TRBD1 (6 bases). The CDR3 loop spans 13 amino acids. The V gene's germline CDR1 is SQVTM and CDR2 ANQGSEA. V lost 6 bases to trimming and J lost 1 base, with 12 bases between them. In DNA, the CDR3 is TGCAGCGTAGCCCGGGACAAGAACACTGAAGCTTTCTTT. Residues: CSVARDKNTEAFF.

The chain carries TRBV19 and TRBJ2-1; D is unresolved. The CDR3 has 15 amino acids. V was trimmed by 5 bases and J by 0 bases, leaving 11 bases between them. CDR1 and CDR2 from the germline V gene are LNHDA and SQIVND (reference sequence). CDR3 nucleotide sequence: TGTGCCAGTAGTGATGGAGTGAGCTCCTACAATGAGCAGTTCTTC. Translating it yields CASSDGVSSYNEQFF. Drawing the rest from reference TRBV19 and TRBJ2-1, the complete variable domain is DGGITQSPKYLFRKEGQNVTLSCEQNLNHDAMYWYRQDPGQGLRLIYYSQIVNDFQKGDIAEGYSVSREKKESFPLTVTSAQKNPTAFYLCASSDGVSSYNEQFFGPGTRLTVL.

The chain couples TRBV2 to TRBJ1-5; no reliable D call. V lost 6 bases and J lost 4, with 7 bases in between. Germline V lookup: CDR1 SNHLY, CDR2 FYNNEI. CDR3 length equals 12 residues. The CDR3 sequence is CASRRLNQPQHF. Here the CDR3 DNA reads TGTGCCAGCAGGAGACTAAATCAGCCCCAGCATTTT.